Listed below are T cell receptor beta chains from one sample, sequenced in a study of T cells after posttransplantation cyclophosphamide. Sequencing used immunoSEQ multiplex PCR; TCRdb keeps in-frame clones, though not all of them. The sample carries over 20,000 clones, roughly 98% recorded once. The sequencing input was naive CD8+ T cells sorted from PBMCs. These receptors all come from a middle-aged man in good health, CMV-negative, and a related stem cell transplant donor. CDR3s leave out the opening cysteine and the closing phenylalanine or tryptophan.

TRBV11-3	ASSSSGWSYNEQF
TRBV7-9	ASSFLAGAYNEQF
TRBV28	ASSFGRASQTQY
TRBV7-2	ASSRGGIQY
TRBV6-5	ASSPSRRGGTEAF
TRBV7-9	ASTAAGQGVETQY
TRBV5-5	ASSLLTGNQPQH
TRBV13	ASSSDREETQY
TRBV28	ASSLRGPSDGYT
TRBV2	ASGGGVEVMNTEAF
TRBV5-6	ASSLQPGTGHNQPQH
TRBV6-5	ASSQTGGYNEQF
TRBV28	ASREGRREPQETQY
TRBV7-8	ASSLGLTGSSYEQY